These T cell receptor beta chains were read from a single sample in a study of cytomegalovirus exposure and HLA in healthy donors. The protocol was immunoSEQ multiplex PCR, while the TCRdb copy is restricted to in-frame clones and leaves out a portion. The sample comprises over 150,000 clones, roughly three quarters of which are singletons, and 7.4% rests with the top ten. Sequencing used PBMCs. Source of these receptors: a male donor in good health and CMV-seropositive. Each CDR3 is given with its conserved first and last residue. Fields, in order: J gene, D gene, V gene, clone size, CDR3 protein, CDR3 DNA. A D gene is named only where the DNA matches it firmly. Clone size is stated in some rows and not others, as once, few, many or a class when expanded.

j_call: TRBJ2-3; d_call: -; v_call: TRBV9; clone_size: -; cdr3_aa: CASSLYSGTDTQYF; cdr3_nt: TGTGCCAGCAGCTTATACTCGGGCACAGATACGCAGTATTTT
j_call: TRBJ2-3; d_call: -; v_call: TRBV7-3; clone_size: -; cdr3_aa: CASSLQGKETDTQYF; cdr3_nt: TGTGCCAGCAGCCTCCAGGGGAAAGAGACAGATACGCAGTATTTT
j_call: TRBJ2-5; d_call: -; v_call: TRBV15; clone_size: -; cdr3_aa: CATSEGDYGGRSEETQYF; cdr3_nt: TGTGCCACCAGCGAGGGGGATTACGGGGGGCGTTCCGAAGAGACCCAGTACTTC
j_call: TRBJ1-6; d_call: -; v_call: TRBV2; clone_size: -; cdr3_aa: CASSDREGYNSPLHF; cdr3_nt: TGTGCCAGCAGTGACAGGGAGGGTTATAATTCACCCCTCCACTTT
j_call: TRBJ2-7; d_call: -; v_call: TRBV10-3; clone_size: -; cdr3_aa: CAISLEGYEQYF; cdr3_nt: TGTGCCATCAGTCTGGAGGGTTACGAGCAGTACTTC
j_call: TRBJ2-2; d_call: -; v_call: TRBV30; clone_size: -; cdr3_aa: CAWSGTRFGELFF; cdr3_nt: TGTGCCTGGAGTGGGACTCGTTTCGGGGAGCTGTTTTTT
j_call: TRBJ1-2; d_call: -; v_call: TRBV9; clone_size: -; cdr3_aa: CASSVGMVGGTYGYTF; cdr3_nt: TGTGCCAGCAGCGTAGGTATGGTGGGGGGTACCTATGGCTACACCTTC
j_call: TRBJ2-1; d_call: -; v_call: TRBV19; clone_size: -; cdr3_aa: CASSPQREPIPYNEQFF; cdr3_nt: TGTGCCAGTAGTCCTCAAAGGGAGCCTATACCCTACAATGAGCAGTTCTTC
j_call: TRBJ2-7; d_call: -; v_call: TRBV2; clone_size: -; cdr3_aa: CASNRVIYEQYF; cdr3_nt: TGTGCCAGCAATCGGGTTATCTACGAGCAGTACTTC
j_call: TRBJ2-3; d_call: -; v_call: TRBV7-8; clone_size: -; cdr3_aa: CASSLVGGYTDTQYF; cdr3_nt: TGTGCCAGCAGCTTAGTCGGGGGATACACAGATACGCAGTATTTT
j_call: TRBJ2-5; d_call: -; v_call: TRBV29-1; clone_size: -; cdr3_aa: CSGGGETQYF; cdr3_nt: TGCAGCGGAGGAGGGGAGACCCAGTACTTC
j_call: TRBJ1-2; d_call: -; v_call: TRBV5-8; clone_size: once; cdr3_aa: CASSFRVYGYTF; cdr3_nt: TGTGCCAGCAGCTTCAGGGTTTATGGCTACACCTTC
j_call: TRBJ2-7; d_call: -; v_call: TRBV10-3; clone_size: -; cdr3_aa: CAISFESYEQYF; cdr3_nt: TGTGCCATCAGTTTCGAGAGCTACGAGCAGTACTTC
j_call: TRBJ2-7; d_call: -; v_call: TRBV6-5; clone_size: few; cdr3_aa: CASSSTKIYEQYF; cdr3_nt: TGTGCCAGCAGTTCGACAAAAATCTACGAGCAGTACTTC
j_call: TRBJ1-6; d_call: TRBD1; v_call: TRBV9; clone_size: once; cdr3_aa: CASSLQGTGYGPLHF; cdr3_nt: TGTGCCAGCAGCCTACAGGGGACAGGGTATGGACCCCTCCACTTT
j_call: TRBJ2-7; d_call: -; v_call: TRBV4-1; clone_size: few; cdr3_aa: CASSQEVGPYYEQYF; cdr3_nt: TGCGCCAGCAGCCAAGAGGTCGGCCCCTACTACGAGCAGTACTTC
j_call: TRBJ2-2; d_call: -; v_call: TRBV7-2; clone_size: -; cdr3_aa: CASSLQTPNTGELFF; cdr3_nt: TGTGCCAGCAGCTTACAGACTCCGAACACCGGGGAGCTGTTTTTT
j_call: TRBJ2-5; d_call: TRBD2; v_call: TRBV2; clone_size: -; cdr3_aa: CASSERTSRETQYF; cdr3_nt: TGCGCCAGCAGTGAGAGGACTAGTAGGGAGACCCAGTACTTC
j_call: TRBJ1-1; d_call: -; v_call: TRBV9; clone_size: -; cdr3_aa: CASSVDRVGTEAFF; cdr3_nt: TGTGCCAGCAGCGTAGACAGGGTCGGGACTGAAGCTTTCTTT
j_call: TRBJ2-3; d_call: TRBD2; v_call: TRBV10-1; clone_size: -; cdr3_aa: CASSESLAGALSTDTQYF; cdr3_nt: TGCGCCAGCAGTGAGTCGTTAGCGGGGGCCCTTAGCACAGATACGCAGTATTTT
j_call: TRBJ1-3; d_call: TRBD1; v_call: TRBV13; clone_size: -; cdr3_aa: CASSLGWLRGSSGNTIYF; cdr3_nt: TGTGCCAGCAGCTTAGGGTGGCTCAGGGGGAGCTCTGGAAACACCATATATTTT
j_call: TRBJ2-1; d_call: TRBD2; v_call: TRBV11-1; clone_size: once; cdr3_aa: CASRALAGGHNEQFF; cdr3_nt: TGTGCCAGCAGGGCACTAGCGGGGGGCCACAATGAGCAGTTCTTC
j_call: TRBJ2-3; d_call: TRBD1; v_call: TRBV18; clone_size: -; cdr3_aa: CASSPMKGQLSTDTQYF; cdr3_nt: TGTGCCAGCTCACCGATGAAGGGACAGCTTAGCACAGATACGCAGTATTTT
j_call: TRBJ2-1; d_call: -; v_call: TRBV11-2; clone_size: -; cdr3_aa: CASSALRRSASSYNEQFF; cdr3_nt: TGTGCCAGCAGCGCGCTGCGGAGGTCGGCAAGCTCCTACAATGAGCAGTTCTTC
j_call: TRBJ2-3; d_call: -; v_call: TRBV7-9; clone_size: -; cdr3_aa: CASSLGGGGRRTQYF; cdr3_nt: TGTGCCAGCAGCTTAGGGGGTGGCGGGCGTCGTACGCAGTATTTT
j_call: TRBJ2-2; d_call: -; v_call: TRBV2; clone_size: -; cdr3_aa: CASSEAAGELFF; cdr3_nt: TGTGCCAGCAGTGAAGCTGCGGGGGAGCTGTTTTTT
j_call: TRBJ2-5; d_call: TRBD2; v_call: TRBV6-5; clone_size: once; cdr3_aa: CASSYGGGATETQYF; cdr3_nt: TGTGCCAGCAGTTACGGCGGGGGGGCTACGGAGACCCAGTACTTC
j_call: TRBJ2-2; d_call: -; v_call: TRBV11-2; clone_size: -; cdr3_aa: CASSPRSKNTGELFF; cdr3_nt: TGTGCCAGCAGCCCGAGGTCAAAGAACACCGGGGAGCTGTTTTTT
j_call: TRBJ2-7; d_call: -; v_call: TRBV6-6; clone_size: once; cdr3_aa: CASTLGGPPYEQYF; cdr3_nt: TGTGCCAGCACCCTGGGGGGTCCCCCCTACGAGCAGTACTTC
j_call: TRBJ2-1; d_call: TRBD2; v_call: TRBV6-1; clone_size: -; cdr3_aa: CASSELAGGPIFPFF; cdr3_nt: TGTGCCAGCAGCGAACTAGCGGGGGGGCCTATTTTCCCGTTCTTC
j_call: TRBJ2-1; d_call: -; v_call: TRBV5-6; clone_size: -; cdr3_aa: CASSQDGLRYDEQFF; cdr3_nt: TGCGCCAGCAGCCAAGATGGTCTCCGGTATGATGAGCAGTTCTTC
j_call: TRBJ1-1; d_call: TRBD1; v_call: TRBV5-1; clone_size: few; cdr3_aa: CASSSGQGMNTEAFF; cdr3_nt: TGCGCCAGCAGCTCGGGACAGGGAATGAACACTGAAGCTTTCTTT
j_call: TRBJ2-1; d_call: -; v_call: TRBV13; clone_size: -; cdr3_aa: CASSAGDPQHDEQFF; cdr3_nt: TGTGCCAGCAGTGCCGGAGACCCCCAGCACGATGAGCAGTTCTTC
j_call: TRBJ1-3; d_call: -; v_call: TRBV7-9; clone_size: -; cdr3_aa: CASRPDRIPGNTIYF; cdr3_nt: TGTGCCAGCAGGCCCGACAGAATTCCTGGAAACACCATATATTTT
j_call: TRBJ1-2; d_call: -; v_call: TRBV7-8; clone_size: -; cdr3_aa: CASSLASWRQPYGYTF; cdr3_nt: TGTGCCAGCAGCTTAGCAAGTTGGCGGCAGCCCTATGGCTACACCTTC
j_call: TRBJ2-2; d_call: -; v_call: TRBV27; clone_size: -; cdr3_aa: CASSLNTGELFF; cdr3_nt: TGTGCCAGCAGCTTGAACACCGGGGAGCTGTTTTTT
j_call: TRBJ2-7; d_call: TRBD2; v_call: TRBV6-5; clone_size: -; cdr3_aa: CASSYGTSGGFEQYF; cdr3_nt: TGTGCCAGCAGTTACGGGACTAGCGGGGGTTTCGAGCAGTACTTC
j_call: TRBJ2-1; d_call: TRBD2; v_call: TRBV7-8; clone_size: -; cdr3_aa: CASSHTSGGPNEQFF; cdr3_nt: TGTGCCAGCAGCCATACTAGCGGGGGGCCCAATGAGCAGTTCTTC
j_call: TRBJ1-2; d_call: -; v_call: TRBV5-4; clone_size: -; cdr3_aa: CASSLPLIYGYTF; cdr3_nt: TGTGCCAGCAGCCTCCCACTCATCTATGGCTACACCTTC
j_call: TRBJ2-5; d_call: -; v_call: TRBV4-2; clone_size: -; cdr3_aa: CASSQDRFLETQYF; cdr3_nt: TGTGCCAGCAGCCAAGATCGGTTTTTGGAGACCCAGTACTTC
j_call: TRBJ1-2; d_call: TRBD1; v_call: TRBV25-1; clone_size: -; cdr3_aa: CASSEYINRGNYGYTF; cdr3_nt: TGTGCCAGCAGTGAATATATCAACAGGGGGAACTATGGCTACACCTTC
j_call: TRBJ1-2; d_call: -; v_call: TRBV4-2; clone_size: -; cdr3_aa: CASSQARRYGYTF; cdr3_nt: TGTGCCAGCAGCCAAGCGCGGAGGTATGGCTACACCTTC
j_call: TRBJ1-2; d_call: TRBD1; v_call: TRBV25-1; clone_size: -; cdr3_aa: CASSIGQGARGYTF; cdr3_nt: TGTGCCAGCAGTATTGGGCAGGGGGCGAGGGGCTACACCTTC
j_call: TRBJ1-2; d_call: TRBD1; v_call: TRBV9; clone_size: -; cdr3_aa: CASSPGQGLAWYGYTF; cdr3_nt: TGTGCCAGCAGCCCTGGACAGGGTCTTGCATGGTATGGCTACACCTTC
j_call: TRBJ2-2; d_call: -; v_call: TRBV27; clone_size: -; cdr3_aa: CASTSSNTGELFF; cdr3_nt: TGTGCCAGCACCTCCTCGAACACCGGGGAGCTGTTTTTT
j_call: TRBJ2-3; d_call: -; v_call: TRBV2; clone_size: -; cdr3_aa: CASSVQYGGRPKSTDTQYF; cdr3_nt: TGTGCCAGCAGCGTCCAATACGGGGGGCGGCCAAAGAGCACAGATACGCAGTATTTT
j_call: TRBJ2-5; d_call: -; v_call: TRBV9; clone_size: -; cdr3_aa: CASSGVGWLTETQYF; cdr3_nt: TGTGCCAGCAGCGGCGTCGGGTGGCTTACAGAGACCCAGTACTTC
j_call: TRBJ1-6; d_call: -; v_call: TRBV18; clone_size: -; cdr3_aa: CASSPEPGLPLHF; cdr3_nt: TGTGCCAGCTCACCGGAACCTGGGCTTCCCCTCCACTTT
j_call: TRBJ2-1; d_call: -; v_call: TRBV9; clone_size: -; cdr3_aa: CASSVFRGNEQFF; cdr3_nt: TGTGCCAGCAGCGTTTTCAGGGGCAATGAGCAGTTCTTC
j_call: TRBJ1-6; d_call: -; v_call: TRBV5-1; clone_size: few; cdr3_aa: CASRSTGSNSPLHF; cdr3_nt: TGCGCCAGCAGGTCTACAGGGAGCAATTCACCCCTCCACTTT
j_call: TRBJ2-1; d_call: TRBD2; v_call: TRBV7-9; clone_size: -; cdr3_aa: CASSLLAGGNSYNEQFF; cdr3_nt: TGTGCCAGCAGCTTACTAGCGGGGGGAAACTCCTACAATGAGCAGTTCTTC
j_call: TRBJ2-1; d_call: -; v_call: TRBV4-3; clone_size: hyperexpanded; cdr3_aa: CASSQDGLRYDEQFF; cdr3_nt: TGCGCCAGCAGCCAAGATGGTCTCCGGTATGATGAGCAGTTCTTC
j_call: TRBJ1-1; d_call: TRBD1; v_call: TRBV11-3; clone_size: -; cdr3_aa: CATLRQGTNTEAFF; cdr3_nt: TGTGCCACCCTGCGACAGGGTACGAACACTGAAGCTTTCTTT
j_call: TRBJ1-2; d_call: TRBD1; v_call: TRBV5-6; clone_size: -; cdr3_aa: CASSGGTGPFYYGYTF; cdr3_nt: TGTGCCAGCAGCGGTGGGACAGGCCCCTTCTACTATGGCTACACCTTC
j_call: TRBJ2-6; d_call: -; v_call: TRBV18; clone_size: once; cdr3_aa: CASSLDTSGANVLTF; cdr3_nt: TGTGCCAGCTCACTCGACACTTCTGGGGCCAACGTCCTGACTTTC
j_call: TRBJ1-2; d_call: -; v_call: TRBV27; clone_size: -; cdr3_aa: CASSLGGGEDYGYTF; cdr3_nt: TGTGCCAGCAGTTTAGGGGGGGGTGAGGACTATGGCTACACCTTC